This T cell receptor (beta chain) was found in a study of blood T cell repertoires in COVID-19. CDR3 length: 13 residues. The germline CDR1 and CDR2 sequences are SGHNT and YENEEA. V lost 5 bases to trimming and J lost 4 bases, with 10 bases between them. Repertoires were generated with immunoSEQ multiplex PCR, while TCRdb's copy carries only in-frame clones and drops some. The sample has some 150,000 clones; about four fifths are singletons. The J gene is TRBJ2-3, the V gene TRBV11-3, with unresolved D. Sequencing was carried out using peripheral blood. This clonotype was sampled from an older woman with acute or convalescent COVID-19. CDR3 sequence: CASSARLADTQYF. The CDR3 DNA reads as TGTGCCAGCAGCGCCCGACTCGCAGATACGCAGTATTTT. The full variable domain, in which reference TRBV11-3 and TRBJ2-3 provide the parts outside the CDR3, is EAGVVQSPRYKIIEKKQPVAFWCNPISGHNTLYWYLQNLGQGPELLIRYENEEAVDDSQLPKDRFSAERLKGVDSTLKIQPAELGDSAVYLCASSARLADTQYFGPGTRLTVL.